This T cell receptor beta chain was identified in a study of blood T cell repertoires in COVID-19. At the level of the study: T cells, B-cell-depleted T cells, or PBMCs supplied cDNA or gDNA.

The CDR3 loop spans 19 amino acids. The V gene's germline CDR1 is SNHLY and CDR2 FYNNEI. Trimming cost V 3 bases and J 2 bases; bases outside gene matches: 19. Data came from immunoSEQ multiplex PCR; TCRdb stores just in-frame clones and leaves some out. The sample holds 100,000 to 150,000 clones, approximately 90% seen once. The chain couples TRBV2 to TRBJ2-7, with 7 bases matching TRBD1. The source of this sequence is a man aged 65 to 79 with active COVID-19. Input material: peripheral blood. For the CDR3, the DNA is TGTGCCAGCAGTGATCGTTCCTGGGGCCGGGGACAGCGACCCTACGAGCAGTACTTC. Translated: CASSDRSWGRGQRPYEQYF.